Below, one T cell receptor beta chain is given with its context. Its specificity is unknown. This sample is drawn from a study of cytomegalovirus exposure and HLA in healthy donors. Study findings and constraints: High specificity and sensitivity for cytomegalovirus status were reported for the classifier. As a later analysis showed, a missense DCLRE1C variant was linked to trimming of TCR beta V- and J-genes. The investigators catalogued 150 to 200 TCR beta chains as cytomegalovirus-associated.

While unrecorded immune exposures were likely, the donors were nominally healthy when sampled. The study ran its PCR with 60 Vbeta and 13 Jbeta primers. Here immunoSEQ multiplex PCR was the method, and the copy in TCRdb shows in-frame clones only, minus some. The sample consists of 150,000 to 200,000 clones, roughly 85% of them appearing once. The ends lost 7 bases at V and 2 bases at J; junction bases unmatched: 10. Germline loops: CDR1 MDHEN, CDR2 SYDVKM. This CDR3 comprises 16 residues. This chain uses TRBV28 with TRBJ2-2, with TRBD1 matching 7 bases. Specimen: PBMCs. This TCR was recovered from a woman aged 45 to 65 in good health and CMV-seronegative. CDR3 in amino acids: CASTLSGQLNTGELFF. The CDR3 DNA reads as TGTGCCAGCACCCTTTCGGGACAGCTAAACACCGGGGAGCTGTTTTTT.